This T cell receptor (beta chain) appears in the sequencing data of a study of blood T cell repertoires in COVID-19. Turning to the study itself: Collection of acute and convalescent COVID-19 samples took place in the United States, Italy and Spain. T cells, B-cell-depleted T cells, or PBMCs provided the cDNA or gDNA that served as material.

Original processing notes: Estimation of nucleated cell counts was performed using reference gene primer amplification. Sequencing was performed with immunoSEQ multiplex PCR; in TCRdb, only in-frame clones are kept and a portion is missing. V and J calls and clone size are given by that table; D and trimming were obtained from the DNA. The sample includes roughly 43,000 clones, about nine tenths seen only once; the top ten take about a sixth. The TCR was taken from a man between 65 and 85 years old with active COVID-19. The sample comprised peripheral blood.

CDR3 sequence: CASSLTGQHYEQYF. The CDR3 DNA follows: TGTGCCAGCAGCCTCACGGGACAGCACTACGAGCAGTACTTC. The chain combines TRBV5-6 with TRBJ2-7, with 7 positions matching TRBD1. The CDR3 extends over 14 amino acids. Per the germline V gene, CDR1 is SGHDT and CDR2 is YYEEEE. The ends lost 4 bases at V and 3 bases at J; junction bases unmatched: 7.